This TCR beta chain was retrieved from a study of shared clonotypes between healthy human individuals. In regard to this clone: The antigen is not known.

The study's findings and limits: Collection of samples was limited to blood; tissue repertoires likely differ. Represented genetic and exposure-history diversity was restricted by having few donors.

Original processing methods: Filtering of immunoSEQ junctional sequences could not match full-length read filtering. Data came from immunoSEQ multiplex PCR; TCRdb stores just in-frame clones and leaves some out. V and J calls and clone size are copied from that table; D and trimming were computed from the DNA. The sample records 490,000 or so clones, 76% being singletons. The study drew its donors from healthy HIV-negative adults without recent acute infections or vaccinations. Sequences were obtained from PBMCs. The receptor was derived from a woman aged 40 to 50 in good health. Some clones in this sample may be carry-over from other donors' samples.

CDR3 sequence reads: CASSLAGGGTDTQYF. The DNA for the CDR3 is TGTGCCAGCAGCTTAGCGGGGGGCGGCACAGATACGCAGTATTTT. The chain combines TRBV13 with TRBJ2-3; D is possibly TRBD2 (7 bases). This CDR3 has 15 amino acids. The V gene's germline CDR1 is PRHDT and CDR2 FYEKMQ (reference sequence). Trimming removed 1 base from V and 1 base from J, with 9 bases in between.